The 25 T cell receptor beta chains below all came from one sample that was sequenced in a study of identifying expanded T cells in peripheral blood. Assay used: immunoSEQ multiplex PCR; TCRdb lists only in-frame clones, some missing. The sample includes approximately 92,000 clones, approximately 81% seen only once; the top ten take around 4.5%. The specimen was blood. The receptors here all came from a person aged 18 to 69 in good health.

V gene TRBV11-3 combines with J gene TRBJ2-7; the match to TRBD2 covers 11 bases. Losses at the gene ends were 3 bases for V and 2 bases for J; bases not matched to a gene: 9. CDR3 length equals 17 residues. The germline V gene has CDR1 SGHNT and CDR2 YENEEA. CDR3 loop: CASSFLLLAGDAYEQYF. CDR3 sequence (DNA): TGTGCCAGCAGCTTTCTCTTACTAGCGGGGGATGCCTACGAGCAGTACTTC.

The table lists this clone with a few counts. The CDR3 nucleotides read TGTGCCAGCAGCTTAGGAGGGGATCGGGCTAGTAGCACTGAAGCTTTCTTT. Translating it yields CASSLGGDRASSTEAFF. V gene TRBV7-2 combines with J gene TRBJ1-1, with D perhaps TRBD1 (5 bases). The CDR3 runs 17 residues. The germline gives CDR1 SGHTA, CDR2 FQGNSA. V shed 1 base and J shed 4 bases, with 19 bases lying between them.

This chain joins TRBV7-7 and TRBJ1-6; TRBD1 matches 7 bases. The germline gives CDR1 SSHAT, CDR2 FNYEAQ (reference sequence). The CDR3 contains 15 residues. V trimming: 3 bases; J trimming: 7 bases; junction bases outside the gene matches: 6. DNA for the CDR3: TGTGCCAGCAGCTTGCCCACAGGGGTCAATTCACCCCTCCACTTT. Translating gives CASSLPTGVNSPLHF.

The V gene is TRBV18, the J gene TRBJ1-2; D gene unclear. This CDR3 has 14 residues. CDR1 and CDR2 (germline): KGHSH, LQKENI. V was clipped by 4 bases and J by 2 bases, with 11 bases between them. The CDR3 sequence is CASSRVRQNYGYTF. The CDR3 region has the DNA TGTGCCAGCTCACGAGTCCGCCAAAACTATGGCTACACCTTC.

This clone was counted once. J is TRBJ2-1 and V is TRBV11-2; TRBD1 or TRBD2 may be the D gene (6 bases each). Trimming cost V 4 bases and J 8 bases, with 15 bases left between them. The CDR3 has 14 amino acids. Germline V gene data show CDR1 as SGHAT and CDR2 as FQNNGV. CDR3 sequence (DNA): TGTGCCAGCAGCTCCTCACCGGGGGCGGATGAGCAGTTCTTC. It translates to CASSSSPGADEQFF. Variable domain in full (rest from reference TRBV11-2 and TRBJ2-1): EAGVAQSPRYKIIEKRQSVAFWCNPISGHATLYWYQQILGQGPKLLIQFQNNGVVDDSQLPKDRFSAERLKGVDSTLKIQPAKLEDSAVYLCASSSSPGADEQFFGPGTRLTVL.

This clone was picked up one time. The chain combines TRBV6-5 with TRBJ2-7; possible D gene TRBD1, 5 bases. CDR1 is MNHEY, CDR2 SVGAGI, per germline. CDR3 length: 13 residues. Trimming stripped 0 bases from V and 4 bases from J, with 7 bases between. CDR3 coding DNA: TGTGCCAGCAGTTACTCGAGACAGTACGAGCAGTACTTC. Protein sequence: CASSYSRQYEQYF.

This clone was detected once. The V call is TRBV27, the J call TRBJ1-5; D is undetermined. The V end was cut by 7 bases, the J end by 2 bases, with 12 bases between. Germline V lookup: CDR1 MNHEY, CDR2 SMNVEV (reference sequence). The CDR3 contains 14 residues. The CDR3 DNA follows: TGTGCCAGCAAGGAGCTTGGGGGCAATCAGCCCCAGCATTTT. The encoded protein is CASKELGGNQPQHF.

V gene TRBV2 combines with J gene TRBJ1-2, with 8 bases identical to TRBD1. Looked up from germline, CDR1 is SNHLY and CDR2 is FYNNEI. This CDR3 has 16 amino acids. V gave up 6 bases and J gave up 2 bases; unmatched junction bases: 11. The CDR3, as DNA: TGTGCCAGCAGGAGGACAGGGAGGTCTCGGAACTATGGCTACACCTTC. Amino acid sequence: CASRRTGRSRNYGYTF.

The chain employs TRBV11-2 and TRBJ1-5; 8 nucleotides align to TRBD1. Germline V gene lookup returns CDR1 SGHAT and CDR2 FQNNGV. V was clipped by 1 base and J by 5 bases; unmatched bases: 1. The CDR3 is made up of 14 amino acids. This chain's CDR3 is CASSLGTGHQPQHF. The CDR3 DNA sequence: TGTGCCAGCAGCTTAGGGACAGGGCATCAGCCCCAGCATTTT.

The rearrangement joins TRBV19 to TRBJ2-3; perhaps TRBD2 as D (5 bases). The CDR3 is made up of 15 amino acids. CDR1 and CDR2 from the germline V gene are LNHDA and SQIVND (reference sequence). Trimming took off 3 bases at V and 4 bases at J, with 14 bases between the two ends. The DNA for the CDR3 is TGTGCCAGTAGTATTATCGGGGTTAGCGCAGATACGCAGTATTTT. It is translated as CASSIIGVSADTQYF.

The chain joins TRBV29-1 to TRBJ2-1; a possible D gene is TRBD1 (6 bases). Trimming removed 7 bases from V and 9 bases from J, with 16 bases in between. Germline CDR1 reads SQVTM; CDR2 reads ANQGSEA. This CDR3 region has 12 residues. CDR3 coding DNA: TGCAGCGCCGCGCAACAGGGAGTTGAGCAGTTCTTC. Translation: CSAAQQGVEQFF.

In this sample, this clone turned up once. This chain connects TRBV30 to TRBJ1-4, with 9 bases lining up with TRBD1. J lost 3 bases, V lost 3 bases, and 8 bases had no gene match. The CDR3 is made up of 16 amino acids. Germline-derived CDR1 and CDR2 are GTSNPN and SVGIG (reference sequence). CDR3 nucleotides: TGTGCCTGGAGCTTACAGGGGGCATTTGCTAATGAAAAACTGTTTTTT. It codes for CAWSLQGAFANEKLFF.

For the CDR3, the DNA is TGTGCCAGCAGTTACTCGACAGGGGGATCGAGCACTGAAGCTTTCTTT. It encodes CASSYSTGGSSTEAFF. V is TRBV6-5 and J is TRBJ1-1; 9 bases are a match to TRBD1. V dropped 0 bases and J dropped 4; count of bases not matched to a gene: 6. CDR3 length: 16 residues. From germline, CDR1 is MNHEY and CDR2 SVGAGI.

The V and J genes are TRBV20-1 and TRBJ2-7; D might be TRBD1 or TRBD2, each matching 6 bases. This CDR3 is built from 11 residues. Germline V CDR1 and CDR2: DFQATT, SNEGSKA (reference sequence). Trimming removed 5 bases at V and 5 bases at J, with 10 bases between. The CDR3: CSAHRGDEQYF. CDR3 coding DNA: TGCAGTGCTCATAGGGGGGACGAGCAGTACTTC.

This clone has only one observation. This chain links TRBV18 with TRBJ2-5; D not certain. This CDR3 is built from 13 residues. V lost 2 bases and J lost 5, with 9 bases in between. CDR1 is KGHSH, CDR2 LQKENI, per germline. The CDR3 region has the DNA TGTGCCAGCTCACCAAGGTCGGGTGAGACCCAGTACTTC. This codes for CASSPRSGETQYF.

With regard to this clone: An end of the junction differs from the germline gene, which may be a read error. The rearrangement joins TRBV6-5 to TRBJ1-1, with 7 bases aligning to TRBD1. In germline, CDR1 is MNHEY, CDR2 SVGAGI. This CDR3 is built from 13 residues. CDR3 coding DNA: TGTGCCGGCAGCTCAACGACAGGGTCTGAAGCTTTCTTT. Its translation: CAGSSTTGSEAFF.

The rearrangement uses TRBV18 and TRBJ1-3; 12 bases map to TRBD1. V was pared by 3 bases and J by 2 bases, with 8 bases of the junction left unmatched. Germline V CDR1 and CDR2: KGHSH, LQKENI. The CDR3 totals 18 residues. CDR3 in amino acids: CASSPYQGQGATGNTIYF. For the CDR3, the DNA is TGTGCCAGCTCACCGTACCAGGGACAGGGGGCGACTGGAAACACCATATATTTT.

The chain joins TRBV29-1 to TRBJ1-2; no reliable D call. Germline CDR1 and CDR2: SQVTM and ANQGSEA. The CDR3 is made up of 12 amino acids. Trimming pared 5 bases from V and 5 bases from J, leaving 12 bases between. CDR3 nucleotides: TGCAGCGTTCAATCTCAGATTTATGGCTACACCTTC. This codes for CSVQSQIYGYTF.

The chain recombines TRBV6-5 with TRBJ2-7, with D maybe TRBD2 (5 bases). The CDR3 is made up of 15 amino acids. Between the trimmed V and J ends, which lost 0 bases and 3 bases, there was a span of 12 bases. Germline CDR1 reads MNHEY; CDR2 reads SVGAGI. CDR3 loop: CASSYSERPVYEQYF. As DNA, the CDR3 is TGTGCCAGCAGTTACTCGGAGCGGCCGGTCTACGAGCAGTACTTC.

The J gene is TRBJ2-7, the V gene TRBV11-3, with a weak D call TRBD2 (6 bases). Deletions cut 3 bases from V and 3 bases from J, with 21 bases between. Germline V CDR1 and CDR2: SGHNT, YENEEA. The CDR3 is 17 residues long. The CDR3 DNA follows: TGTGCCAGCAGCTTTGGCGCCGGGGGACGAATTCTCTACGAGCAGTACTTC. As protein: CASSFGAGGRILYEQYF. Full variable domain (remainder filled in from reference TRBV11-3 and TRBJ2-7): EAGVVQSPRYKIIEKKQPVAFWCNPISGHNTLYWYLQNLGQGPELLIRYENEEAVDDSQLPKDRFSAERLKGVDSTLKIQPAELGDSAVYLCASSFGAGGRILYEQYFGPGTRLTVT.

V is TRBV6-5 and J is TRBJ1-1; D unresolved. Germline V CDR1 and CDR2: MNHEY, SVGAGI. The V and J ends lost 3 bases and 5 bases respectively, with 10 bases between them. This CDR3 spans 13 amino acids. The CDR3 DNA reads TGTGCCAGCAGTTATTATGGTGGGACTGAAGCTTTCTTT. It codes for CASSYYGGTEAFF.

This rearrangement joins TRBV7-6 to TRBJ1-1; D remains ambiguous. The CDR3 is made up of 13 amino acids. The germline V and J ends were trimmed by 5 bases and 1 base, with 8 bases remaining between them. The germline V gene encodes CDR1 SGHVS and CDR2 FNYEAQ. CDR3 coding DNA: TGTGCCAGCAGCCAAAGCACGAACACTGAAGCTTTCTTT. It yields the protein CASSQSTNTEAFF.

As for this clone: One end of the junction is discordant with germline, which a read error may explain. The CDR3: CASSQEDPGGPWYGYTF. CDR3 nucleotide sequence: TGCGCCAGCAGCCAAGAGGACCCCGGGGGCCCGTGGTATGGCTACACCTTC. V usage is TRBV5-4 and J usage is TRBJ1-2; perhaps TRBD1 as D (6 bases). The CDR3 consists of 17 residues. CDR1 is SGHNT, CDR2 YYREEE, per germline (reference sequence).

The CDR3 reads CASSFGSGGATQYF. CDR3 nucleotide sequence: TGCGCCAGCAGCTTTGGTAGCGGGGGTGCTACGCAGTATTTT. The chain carries TRBV5-1 and TRBJ2-3; 9 positions match TRBD2. The CDR3 contains 14 residues. V lost 2 bases, J lost 8 bases, and 6 bases stayed unmatched. Germline V lookup: CDR1 SGHRS, CDR2 YFSETQ.

The rearrangement uses TRBV18 and TRBJ1-1; D may be TRBD1 (5 bases). Trimming removed 2 bases from V and 3 bases from J, with 16 bases in between. CDR1 and CDR2 (germline): KGHSH, LQKENI. CDR3 length equals 16 residues. Here the CDR3 reads CASSPLDTGADTEAFF. DNA of the CDR3: TGTGCCAGCTCACCATTGGATACCGGGGCCGACACTGAAGCTTTCTTT.